This T cell receptor beta chain was sequenced in a study of T cell responses to AZD1222 COVID-19 vaccine. Notes on the study in general: Sampling captured repertoires only after the peak T cell response. Clonal diversity was possibly underestimated, and white British individuals and females predominated among donors. Unmutated variant regions are reportedly the target of nearly half of TCRs that are spike-specific.

A word on this clone: Its target is not known.

CDR1 is MGHRA, CDR2 YSYEKL, per germline. Trimming left V 3 bases short and J 11 bases short, with 13 bases between. The CDR3 spans 12 residues. TCRdb's table, derived via immunoSEQ multiplex PCR, lists solely in-frame clones and lacks some. In the table there are 150,000 to 180,000 clones, roughly 90% of which are singletons. The rearrangement uses TRBV4-1 and TRBJ1-1; D is unclear. The sequenced sample was peripheral blood, obtained on day 0 of AZD1222 vaccination. The sequence came from an adult in good health. CDR3 sequence: CASSHLRDGAFF. In DNA form, the CDR3 reads TGCGCCAGCAGCCACCTTCGGGATGGTGCTTTCTTT.